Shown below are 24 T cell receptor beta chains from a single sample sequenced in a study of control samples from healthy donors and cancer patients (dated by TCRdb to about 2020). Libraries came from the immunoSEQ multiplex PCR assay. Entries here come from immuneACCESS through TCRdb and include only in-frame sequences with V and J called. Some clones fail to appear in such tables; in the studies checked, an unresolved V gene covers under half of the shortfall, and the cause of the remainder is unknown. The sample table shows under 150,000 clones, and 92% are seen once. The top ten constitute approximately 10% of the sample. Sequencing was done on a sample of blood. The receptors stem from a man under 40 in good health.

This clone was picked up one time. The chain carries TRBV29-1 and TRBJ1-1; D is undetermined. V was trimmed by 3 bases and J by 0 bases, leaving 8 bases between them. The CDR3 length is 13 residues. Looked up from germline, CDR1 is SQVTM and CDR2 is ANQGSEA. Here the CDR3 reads CSVDIGMNTEAFF. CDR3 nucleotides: TGCAGCGTTGATATTGGGATGAACACTGAAGCTTTCTTT.

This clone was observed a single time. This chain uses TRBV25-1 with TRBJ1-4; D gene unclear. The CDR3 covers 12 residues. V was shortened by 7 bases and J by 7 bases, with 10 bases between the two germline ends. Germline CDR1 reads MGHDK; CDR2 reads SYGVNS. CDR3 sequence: CASKVGSEKLFF. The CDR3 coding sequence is TGTGCCAGCAAAGTGGGGAGTGAAAAACTGTTTTTT.

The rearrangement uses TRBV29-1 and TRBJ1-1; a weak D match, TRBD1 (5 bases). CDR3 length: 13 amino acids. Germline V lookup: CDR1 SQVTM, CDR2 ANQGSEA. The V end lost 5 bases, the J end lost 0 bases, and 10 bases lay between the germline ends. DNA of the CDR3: TGCAGCGTTTTAAGACAGCTGAACACTGAAGCTTTCTTT. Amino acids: CSVLRQLNTEAFF.

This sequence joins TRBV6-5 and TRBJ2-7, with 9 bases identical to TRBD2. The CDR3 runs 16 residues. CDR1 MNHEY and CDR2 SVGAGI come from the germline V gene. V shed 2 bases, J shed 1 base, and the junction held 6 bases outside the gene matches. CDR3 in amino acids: CASSYQAGGRSYEQYF. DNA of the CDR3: TGTGCCAGCAGTTACCAAGCGGGAGGTCGGTCCTACGAGCAGTACTTC.

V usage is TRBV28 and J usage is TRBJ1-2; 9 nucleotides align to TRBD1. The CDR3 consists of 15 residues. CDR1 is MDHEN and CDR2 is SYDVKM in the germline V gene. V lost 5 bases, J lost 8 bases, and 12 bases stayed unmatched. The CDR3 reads CASSSTGQGNGGYTF. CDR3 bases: TGTGCCAGCAGTAGTACGGGACAGGGCAACGGGGGCTACACCTTC.

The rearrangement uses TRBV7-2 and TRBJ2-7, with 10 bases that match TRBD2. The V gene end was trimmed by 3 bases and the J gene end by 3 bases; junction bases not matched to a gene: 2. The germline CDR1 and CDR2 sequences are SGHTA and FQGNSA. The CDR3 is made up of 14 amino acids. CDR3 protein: CASSFSSGSYEQYF. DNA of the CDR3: TGTGCCAGCAGCTTTTCTAGCGGGAGCTACGAGCAGTACTTC.

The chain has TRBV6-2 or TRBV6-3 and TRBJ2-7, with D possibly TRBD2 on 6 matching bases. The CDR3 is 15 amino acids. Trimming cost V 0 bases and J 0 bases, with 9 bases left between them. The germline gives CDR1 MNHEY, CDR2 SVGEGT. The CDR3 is CASSYSAGSSYEQYF. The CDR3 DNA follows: TGTGCCAGCAGTTACTCTGCGGGAAGCTCCTACGAGCAGTACTTC.

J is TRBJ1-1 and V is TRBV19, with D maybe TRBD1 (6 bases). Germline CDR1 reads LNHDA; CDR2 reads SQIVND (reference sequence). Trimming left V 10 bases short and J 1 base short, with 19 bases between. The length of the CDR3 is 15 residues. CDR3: CATTAIGGPNTEAFF. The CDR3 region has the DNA TGTGCCACCACCGCTATTGGGGGCCCGAACACTGAAGCTTTCTTT.

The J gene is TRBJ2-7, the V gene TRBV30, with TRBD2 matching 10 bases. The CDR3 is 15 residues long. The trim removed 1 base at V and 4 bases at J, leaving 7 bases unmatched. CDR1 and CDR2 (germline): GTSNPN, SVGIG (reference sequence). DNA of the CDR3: TGTGCCTGGAGTGCTAGCGGGAGAGACGCTTACGAGCAGTACTTC. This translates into CAWSASGRDAYEQYF.

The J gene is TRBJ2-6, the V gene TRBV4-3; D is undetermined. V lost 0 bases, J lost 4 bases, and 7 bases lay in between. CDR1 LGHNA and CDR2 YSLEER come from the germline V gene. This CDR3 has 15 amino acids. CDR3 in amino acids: CASSQDVGGANVLTF. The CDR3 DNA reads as TGCGCCAGCAGCCAAGATGTTGGGGGGGCCAACGTCCTGACTTTC.

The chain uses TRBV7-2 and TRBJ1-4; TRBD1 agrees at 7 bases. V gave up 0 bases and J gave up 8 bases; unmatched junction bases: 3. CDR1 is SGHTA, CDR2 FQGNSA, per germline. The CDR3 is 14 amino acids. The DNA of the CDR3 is TGTGCCAGCAGCTTAGCAGGACAGGCCGAAAAACTGTTTTTT. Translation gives CASSLAGQAEKLFF.

CDR3 residues: CASSIVGQGIRPQHF. Written as DNA, the CDR3 is TGTGCCAGTAGTATAGTGGGACAGGGGATACGGCCCCAGCATTTT. This chain uses TRBV19 with TRBJ1-5, with 10 bases matching TRBD1. Germline V gene data show CDR1 as LNHDA and CDR2 as SQIVND (reference sequence). Germline trimming cut 1 base from V and 9 bases from J; bases unmatched to any gene: 6. This CDR3 comprises 15 residues.

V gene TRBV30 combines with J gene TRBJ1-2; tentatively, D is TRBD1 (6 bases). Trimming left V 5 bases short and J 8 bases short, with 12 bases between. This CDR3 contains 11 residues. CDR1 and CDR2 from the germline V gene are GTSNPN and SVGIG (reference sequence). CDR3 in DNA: TGTGCCTGGGAGATCGGACAGGGCTACACCTTC. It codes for CAWEIGQGYTF.

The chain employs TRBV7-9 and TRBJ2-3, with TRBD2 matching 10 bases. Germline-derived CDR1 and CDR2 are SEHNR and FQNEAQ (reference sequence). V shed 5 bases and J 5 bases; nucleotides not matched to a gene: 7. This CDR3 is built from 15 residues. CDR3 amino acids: CASSTPSGRVDTQYF. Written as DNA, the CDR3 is TGTGCCAGCAGCACCCCTAGCGGGAGAGTAGATACGCAGTATTTT.

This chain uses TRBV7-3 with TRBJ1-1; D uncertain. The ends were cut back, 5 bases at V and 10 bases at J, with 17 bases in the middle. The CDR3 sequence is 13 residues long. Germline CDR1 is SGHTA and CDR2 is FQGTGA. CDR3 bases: TGTGCCAGCAGCGCCGGACTGGAGGGTGGAGCTTTCTTT. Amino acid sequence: CASSAGLEGGAFF.

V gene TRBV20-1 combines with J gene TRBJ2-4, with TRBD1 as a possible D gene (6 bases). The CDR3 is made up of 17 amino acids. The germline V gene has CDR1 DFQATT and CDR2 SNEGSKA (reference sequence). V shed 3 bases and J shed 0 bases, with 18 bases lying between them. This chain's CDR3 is CSASGGLKFLAKNIQYF. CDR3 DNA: TGCAGTGCTAGTGGGGGCCTCAAATTTCTAGCCAAAAACATTCAGTACTTC.

The CDR3 is CASSLVWGSYEQYF. The CDR3, as DNA: TGTGCCAGCAGCTTAGTTTGGGGGAGCTACGAGCAGTACTTC. The gene calls are TRBV11-2 and TRBJ2-7; perhaps D is TRBD1 or TRBD2 (5 bases each). The CDR3 spans 14 residues. The germline CDR1 and CDR2 sequences are SGHAT and FQNNGV. V lost 1 base and J 3 bases, leaving 10 bases between the germline ends.

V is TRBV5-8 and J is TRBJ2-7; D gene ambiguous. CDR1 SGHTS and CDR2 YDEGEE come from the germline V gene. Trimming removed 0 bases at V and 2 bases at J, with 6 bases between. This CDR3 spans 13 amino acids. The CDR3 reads CASSLAGTYEQYF. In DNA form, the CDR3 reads TGTGCCAGCAGCTTGGCTGGGACCTACGAGCAGTACTTC.

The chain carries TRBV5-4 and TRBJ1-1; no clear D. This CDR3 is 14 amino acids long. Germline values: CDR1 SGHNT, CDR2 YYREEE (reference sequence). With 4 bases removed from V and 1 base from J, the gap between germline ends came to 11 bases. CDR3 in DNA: TGTGCCAGCAGCCCGGGCGGCACGAACACTGAAGCTTTCTTT. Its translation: CASSPGGTNTEAFF.

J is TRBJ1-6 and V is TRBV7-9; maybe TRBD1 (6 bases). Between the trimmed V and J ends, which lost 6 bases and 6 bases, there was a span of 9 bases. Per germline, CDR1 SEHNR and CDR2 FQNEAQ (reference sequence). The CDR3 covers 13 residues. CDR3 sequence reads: CASRTGLNSPLHF. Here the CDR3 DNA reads TGTGCCAGCAGGACAGGCCTTAATTCACCCCTCCACTTT.

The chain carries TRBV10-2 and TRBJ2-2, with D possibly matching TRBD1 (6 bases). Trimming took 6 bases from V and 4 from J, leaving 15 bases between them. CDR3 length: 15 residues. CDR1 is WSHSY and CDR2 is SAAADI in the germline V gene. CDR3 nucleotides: TGCGCCAGCAGCGTTATTACAGGGATCACCGGGGAGCTGTTTTTT. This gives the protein CASSVITGITGELFF.

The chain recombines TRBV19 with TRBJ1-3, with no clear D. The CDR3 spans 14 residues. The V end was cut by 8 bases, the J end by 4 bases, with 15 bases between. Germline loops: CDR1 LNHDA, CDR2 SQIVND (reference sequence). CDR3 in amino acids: CASRRVQEGNTIYF. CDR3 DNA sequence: TGTGCCAGTCGACGGGTCCAGGAAGGAAACACCATATATTTT.

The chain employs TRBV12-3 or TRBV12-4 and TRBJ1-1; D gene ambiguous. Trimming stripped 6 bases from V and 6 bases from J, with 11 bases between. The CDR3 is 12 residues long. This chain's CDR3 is CASSRIPAEAFF. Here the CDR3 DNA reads TGTGCCAGCAGCCGGATTCCCGCTGAAGCTTTCTTT.

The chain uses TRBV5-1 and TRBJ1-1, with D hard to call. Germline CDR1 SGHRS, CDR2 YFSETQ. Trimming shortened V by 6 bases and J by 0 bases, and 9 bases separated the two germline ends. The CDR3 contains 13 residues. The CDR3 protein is CASKLQLNTEAFF. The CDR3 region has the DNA TGCGCCAGCAAGCTACAGCTGAACACTGAAGCTTTCTTT.